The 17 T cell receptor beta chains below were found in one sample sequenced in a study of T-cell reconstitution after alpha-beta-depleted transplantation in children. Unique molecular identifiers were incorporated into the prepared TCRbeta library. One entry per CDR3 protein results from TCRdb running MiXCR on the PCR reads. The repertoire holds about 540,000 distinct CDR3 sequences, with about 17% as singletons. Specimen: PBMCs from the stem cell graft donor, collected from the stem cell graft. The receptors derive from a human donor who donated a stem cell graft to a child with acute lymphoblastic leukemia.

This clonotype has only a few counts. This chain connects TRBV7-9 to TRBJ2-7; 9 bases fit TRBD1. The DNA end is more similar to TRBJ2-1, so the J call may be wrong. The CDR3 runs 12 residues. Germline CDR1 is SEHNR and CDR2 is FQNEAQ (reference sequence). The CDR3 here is CASSLAGQGQFF. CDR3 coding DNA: TGTGCCAGCAGCTTAGCGGGACAGGGTCAGTTCTTC.

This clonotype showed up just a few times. The CDR3 sequence: CASSPPGSTNEKLFF. DNA for the CDR3: TGTGCCAGCTCACCACCCGGGTCAACTAATGAAAAACTGTTTTTT. The chain couples TRBV18 to TRBJ1-4, with D uncertain. CDR1 is KGHSH, CDR2 LQKENI, per germline. The germline V and J ends were trimmed by 0 bases and 0 bases, with 5 bases remaining between them. This CDR3 contains 15 residues.

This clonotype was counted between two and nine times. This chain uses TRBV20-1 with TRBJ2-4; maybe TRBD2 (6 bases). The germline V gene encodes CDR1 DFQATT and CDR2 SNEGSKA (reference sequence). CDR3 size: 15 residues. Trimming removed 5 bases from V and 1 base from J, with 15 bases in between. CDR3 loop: CSAGPYREAKNIQYF. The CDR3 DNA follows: TGCAGTGCTGGCCCTTACCGGGAGGCCAAAAACATTCAGTACTTC.

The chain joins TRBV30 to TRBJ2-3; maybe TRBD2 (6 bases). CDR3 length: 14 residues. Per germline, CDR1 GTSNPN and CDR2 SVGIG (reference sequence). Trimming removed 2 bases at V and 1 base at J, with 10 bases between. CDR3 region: CAWSPGTRTDTQYF. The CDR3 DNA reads TGTGCCTGGAGTCCCGGGACTCGCACAGATACGCAGTATTTT.

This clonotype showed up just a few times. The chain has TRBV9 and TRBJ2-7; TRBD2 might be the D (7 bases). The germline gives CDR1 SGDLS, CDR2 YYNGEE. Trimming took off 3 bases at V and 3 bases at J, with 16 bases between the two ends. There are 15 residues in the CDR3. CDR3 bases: TGTGCCAGCAGCGAGGGCGGGGGCAGGATCTACGAGCAGTACTTC. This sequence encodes CASSEGGGRIYEQYF.

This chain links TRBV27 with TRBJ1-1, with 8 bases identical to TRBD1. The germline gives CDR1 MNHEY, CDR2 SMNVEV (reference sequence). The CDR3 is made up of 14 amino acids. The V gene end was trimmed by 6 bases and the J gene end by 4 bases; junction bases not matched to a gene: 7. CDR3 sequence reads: CASRFTGGATEAFF. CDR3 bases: TGTGCCAGCAGGTTCACAGGGGGGGCCACTGAAGCTTTCTTT.

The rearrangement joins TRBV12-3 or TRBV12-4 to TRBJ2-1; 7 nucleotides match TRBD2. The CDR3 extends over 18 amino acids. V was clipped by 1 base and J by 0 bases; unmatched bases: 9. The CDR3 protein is CASSLGGGAGASYNEQFF. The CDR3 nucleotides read TGTGCCAGCAGTTTAGGTGGTGGGGCGGGAGCCTCCTACAATGAGCAGTTCTTC.

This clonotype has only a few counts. The CDR3 coding sequence is TGTGCCAGCAGTTTAGTGACAGGGGCCTACAATGAGCAGTTCTTC. Translation: CASSLVTGAYNEQFF. The chain uses TRBV27 and TRBJ2-1, with 8 bases fitting TRBD1. The CDR3 runs 15 residues. Germline CDR1 and CDR2: MNHEY and SMNVEV (reference sequence). V gave up 2 bases and J gave up 2 bases; unmatched junction bases: 2.

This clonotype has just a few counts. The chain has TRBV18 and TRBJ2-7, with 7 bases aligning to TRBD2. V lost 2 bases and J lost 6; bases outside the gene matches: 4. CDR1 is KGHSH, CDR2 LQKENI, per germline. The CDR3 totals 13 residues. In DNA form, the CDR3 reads TGTGCCAGCTCACCAGGGGAGGGGTCCGAGCAGTACTTC. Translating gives CASSPGEGSEQYF.

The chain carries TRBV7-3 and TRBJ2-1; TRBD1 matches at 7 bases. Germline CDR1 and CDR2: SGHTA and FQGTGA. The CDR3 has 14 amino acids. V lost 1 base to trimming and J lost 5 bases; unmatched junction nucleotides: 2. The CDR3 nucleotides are TGTGCCAGCAGCTTAAGTCAGGGGGACAATGAGCAGTTCTTC. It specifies CASSLSQGDNEQFF.

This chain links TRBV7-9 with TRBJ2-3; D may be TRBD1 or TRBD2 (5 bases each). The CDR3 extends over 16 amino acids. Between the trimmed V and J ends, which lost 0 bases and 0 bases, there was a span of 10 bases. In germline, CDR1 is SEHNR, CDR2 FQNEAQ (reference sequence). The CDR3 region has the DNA TGTGCCAGCAGCTTAGCGGTGAGGGGCAGCACAGATACGCAGTATTTT. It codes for CASSLAVRGSTDTQYF.

The CDR3 DNA is TGCGCCAGCAGCACAGGGGGCGGGGAGACCCAGTACTTC. This encodes CASSTGGGETQYF. The V call is TRBV5-1, the J call TRBJ2-5, with 9 bases aligning to TRBD1. Germline lookup yields CDR1 SGHRS and CDR2 YFSETQ. V trimming: 4 bases; J trimming: 5 bases; junction bases outside the gene matches: 3. This CDR3 contains 13 residues.

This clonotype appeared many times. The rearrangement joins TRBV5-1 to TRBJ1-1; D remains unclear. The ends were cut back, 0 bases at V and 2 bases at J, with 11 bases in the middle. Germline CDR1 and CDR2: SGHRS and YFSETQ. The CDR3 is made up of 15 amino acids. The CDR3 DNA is TGCGCCAGCAGCTTGGGATACGCTGATAACACTGAAGCTTTCTTT. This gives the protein CASSLGYADNTEAFF.

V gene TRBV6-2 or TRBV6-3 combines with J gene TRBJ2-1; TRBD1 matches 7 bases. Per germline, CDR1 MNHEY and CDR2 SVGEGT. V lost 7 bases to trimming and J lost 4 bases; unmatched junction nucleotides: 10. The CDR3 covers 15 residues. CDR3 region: CASTQTGWRYNEQFF. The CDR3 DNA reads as TGTGCCAGCACCCAGACAGGGTGGAGGTACAATGAGCAGTTCTTC.

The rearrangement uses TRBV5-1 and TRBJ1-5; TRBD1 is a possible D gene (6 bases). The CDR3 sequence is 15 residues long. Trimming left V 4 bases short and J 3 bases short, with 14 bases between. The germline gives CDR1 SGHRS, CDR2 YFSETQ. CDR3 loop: CASSRPQGDNQPQHF. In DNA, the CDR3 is TGCGCCAGCAGCCGCCCACAGGGAGACAATCAGCCCCAGCATTTT.

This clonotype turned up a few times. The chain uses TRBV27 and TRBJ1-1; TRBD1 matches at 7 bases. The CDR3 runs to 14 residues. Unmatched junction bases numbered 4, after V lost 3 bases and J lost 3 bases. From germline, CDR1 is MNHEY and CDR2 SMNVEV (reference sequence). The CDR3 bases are TGTGCCAGCAGTTTCGGGACAGCGGACACTGAAGCTTTCTTT. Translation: CASSFGTADTEAFF.

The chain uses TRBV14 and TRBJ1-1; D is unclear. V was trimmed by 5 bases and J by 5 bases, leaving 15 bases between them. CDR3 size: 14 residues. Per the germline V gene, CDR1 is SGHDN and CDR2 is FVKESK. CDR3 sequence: CASSKQDGVTEAFF. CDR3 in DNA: TGTGCCAGCAGCAAACAAGACGGTGTGACTGAAGCTTTCTTT.